The 18 T cell receptor beta chains listed next were all sequenced from one sample in a study of T and B cells in COVID-19 patients. BIOMED2 TRB-A/B primer pools were used in multiplex TRB PCR. TCRdb independently ran MiXCR on the multiplex PCR reads; one entry per CDR3 protein. The table has roughly 4,600 distinct CDR3 sequences, approximately 20% seen once. TRB was amplified from approximately 250-500 ng of blood genomic DNA. Source material: blood. These TCRs come from a human donor with active COVID-19.

Only a few counts were recorded for this clonotype. The rearrangement joins TRBV11-2 to TRBJ1-2; 8 bases are shared with TRBD1. CDR1 and CDR2 (germline): SGHAT, FQNNGV. The junction had 19 bases not matched to a gene; V was cut back by 11 bases and J by 2 bases. The CDR3 covers 17 residues. The CDR3 bases are TGTGCCCTAGGATCTGGGACAGGAAGTAATATCAACTATGGCTACACCTTC. Residues: CALGSGTGSNINYGYTF.

This clonotype was counted a few times. The chain employs TRBV20-1 and TRBJ2-7, with D possibly matching TRBD1 (5 bases). The germline CDR1 and CDR2 sequences are DFQATT and SNEGSKA (reference sequence). V was cut by 0 bases and J by 0 bases, with 12 bases left in between. The CDR3 is 15 amino acids. The CDR3 DNA is TGCAGTGCTAGAGATGGCAGAAGGGGCTCCTACGAGCAGTACTTC. This encodes CSARDGRRGSYEQYF.

By sample fraction, this clonotype is medium-sized. V gene TRBV29-1 combines with J gene TRBJ1-1; D possibly corresponds to TRBD1 (6 bases). The CDR3 consists of 14 residues. Germline assignment: CDR1 SQVTM and CDR2 ANQGSEA. V shed 1 base and J shed 4 bases, with 13 bases lying between them. Written as DNA, the CDR3 is TGCAGCGTTGAAGCCGGGGGGCTGGGCACTGAAGCTTTCTTT. This gives the protein CSVEAGGLGTEAFF.

Comments on this clonotype: The germline gene is not matched at one end of the junction; a read error may be the cause. The CDR3 DNA reads TGTGCCAGCAGTTACGGGGGCCACCAAGAGACCCGGTACTTC. Translating gives CASSYGGHQETRYF. This chain uses TRBV14 with TRBJ2-5; either TRBD1 or TRBD2 may supply D (6 bases each). The CDR3 is 14 amino acids. CDR1 is SGHDN, CDR2 FVKESK, per germline.

V gene TRBV20-1 combines with J gene TRBJ2-3; 7 bases map to TRBD2. The CDR3 covers 14 residues. The J segment lost 5 bases and the V segment lost 5 bases, leaving 10 bases of the junction unmatched. From germline, CDR1 is DFQATT and CDR2 SNEGSKA (reference sequence). DNA of the CDR3: TGCAGTGCTCCGGGGGGACTCGGTGGAGATACGCAGTATTTT. Protein product: CSAPGGLGGDTQYF.

In its sample, this clonotype is medium-sized. CDR3 in amino acids: CASSYPTKGRGLYEQYF. CDR3 bases: TGTGCCAGCAGTTACCCCACCAAGGGTAGGGGGCTCTACGAGCAGTACTTC. The rearrangement links TRBV6-2 or TRBV6-3 to TRBJ2-7; 7 bases agree with TRBD1. This CDR3 has 17 amino acids. J was trimmed by 3 bases and V by 2 bases; bases with no gene match: 13. Germline V gene data show CDR1 as MNHEY and CDR2 as SVGEGT.

This clonotype has just a few counts. The V and J genes are TRBV5-1 and TRBJ1-2, with D tentatively TRBD1 (5 bases). The CDR3 has 17 residues. CDR1 SGHRS and CDR2 YFSETQ come from the germline V gene. V gave up 4 bases and J gave up 4 bases, with 23 bases separating them. In DNA form, the CDR3 reads TGCGCCAGCAGCCCCATAGGGACCAGTTTAAACCTCTATGGCTACACCTTC. Translating it yields CASSPIGTSLNLYGYTF.

The chain uses TRBV4-3 and TRBJ1-2; no clear D. V lost 0 bases, J lost 1 base, and 18 bases lay in between. CDR1 and CDR2 from the germline V gene are LGHNA and YSLEER. There are 18 residues in the CDR3. CDR3 sequence reads: CASSQDRPGRINNYGYTF. For the CDR3, the DNA is TGCGCCAGCAGCCAAGACAGGCCGGGGAGGATTAATAACTATGGCTACACCTTC.

V gene TRBV29-1 combines with J gene TRBJ1-2, with 11 bases aligning to TRBD1. V lost 4 bases to trimming and J lost 7 bases; unmatched junction nucleotides: 8. CDR1 is SQVTM, CDR2 ANQGSEA, per germline. This CDR3 comprises 14 residues. The CDR3 DNA sequence: TGCAGCGTTGGGGCCTGGACAGGGGGCATTGGCTACACCTTC. Protein: CSVGAWTGGIGYTF. The entire variable domain, with the rest obtained from reference TRBV29-1 and TRBJ1-2, is as follows: SAVISQKPSRDICQRGTSLTIQCQVDSQVTMMFWYRQQPGQSLTLIATANQGSEATYESGFVIDKFPISRPNLTFSTLTVSNMSPEDSSIYLCSVGAWTGGIGYTFGSGTRLTVV.

This clonotype was seen once. The V gene is TRBV4-1, the J gene TRBJ1-5, with D hard to call. The V and J ends lost 0 bases and 3 bases respectively, with 12 bases between them. Germline values: CDR1 MGHRA, CDR2 YSYEKL. CDR3 length: 16 residues. DNA of the CDR3: TGCGCCAGCAGCCAAGATAGCGGACGTTTCAATCAGCCCCAGCATTTT. It specifies CASSQDSGRFNQPQHF.

This clonotype came up a few times. The V call is TRBV5-1, the J call TRBJ1-4, with a weak D call TRBD1 (5 bases). Germline V lookup: CDR1 SGHRS, CDR2 YFSETQ. V lost 0 bases and J lost 4, with 7 bases in between. The length of the CDR3 is 14 residues. CDR3 residues: CASSLGGGNEKLFF. CDR3 nucleotide sequence: TGCGCCAGCAGCTTGGGGGGCGGTAATGAAAAACTGTTTTTT.

Within the sample, this clonotype is medium-sized. V gene TRBV12-3 or TRBV12-4 combines with J gene TRBJ2-5; D gene ambiguous. The CDR3 runs to 11 residues. Trimming cost V 4 bases and J 4 bases, with 4 bases left between them. CDR3 in amino acids: CASSYSETQYF. DNA for the CDR3: TGTGCCAGCAGTTACTCAGAGACCCAGTACTTC.

By its share, this clonotype is medium-sized. The V gene is TRBV6-5, the J gene TRBJ2-7; D might be TRBD1 (5 bases). The CDR3 runs to 16 residues. V gave up 0 bases and J gave up 0 bases, with 12 bases separating them. Per germline, CDR1 MNHEY and CDR2 SVGAGI. CDR3 sequence reads: CASSYSVRAVSYEQYF. CDR3 in DNA: TGTGCCAGCAGTTACTCGGTCAGGGCCGTCTCCTACGAGCAGTACTTC.

This clonotype has a single count. The chain is built from TRBV7-2 and TRBJ2-3, with 9 positions matching TRBD2. This CDR3 region has 16 residues. Trimming at V came to 2 bases and at J to 2 bases, leaving 5 bases not matched to a gene. Germline lookup yields CDR1 SGHTA and CDR2 FQGNSA. This CDR3 is CASSLIQRGATDTQYF. In DNA form, the CDR3 reads TGTGCCAGCAGCTTAATACAGCGGGGGGCCACAGATACGCAGTATTTT.

The chain joins TRBV19 to TRBJ2-1, with 12 bases matching TRBD2. V shed 4 bases and J 7 bases; nucleotides not matched to a gene: 8. The CDR3 totals 16 residues. Germline CDR1 and CDR2: LNHDA and SQIVND (reference sequence). The CDR3 protein is CASSRPSGGAQNEQFF. CDR3 coding DNA: TGTGCCAGTAGTAGGCCTAGCGGGGGGGCTCAGAATGAGCAGTTCTTC.

To note about this clonotype: Germline and junction disagree at one end, which may indicate a read error. The CDR3 here is CSVAGQGARSDTQYF. The CDR3, as DNA: TGTAGCGTTGCCGGACAGGGGGCAAGATCAGATACGCAGTATTTT. The genes are TRBV29-1 and TRBJ2-3, with TRBD1 matching over 11 bases. The CDR3 length is 15 residues. Germline V gives CDR1 SQVTM, CDR2 ANQGSEA.

This clonotype was counted a few times. The chain couples TRBV7-9 to TRBJ1-1; D unclear. The V and J ends lost 5 bases and 0 bases respectively, with 16 bases between them. The CDR3 runs to 16 residues. CDR1 and CDR2 from the germline V gene are SEHNR and FQNEAQ (reference sequence). The CDR3 DNA reads as TGTGCCAGCAGCCCCCTGGACGGACTAATGAACACTGAAGCTTTCTTT. As protein: CASSPLDGLMNTEAFF. Filled out from reference TRBV7-9 and TRBJ1-1, the complete variable domain reads DTGVSQNPRHKITKRGQNVTFRCDPISEHNRLYWYRQTLGQGPEFLTYFQNEAQLEKSRLLSDRFSAERPKGSFSTLEIQRTEQGDSAMYLCASSPLDGLMNTEAFFGQGTRLTVV.

In this sample, this clonotype is medium-sized (0.01 to 0.1%). This chain joins TRBV6-2 or TRBV6-3 and TRBJ2-2, with D hard to call. This CDR3 has 13 amino acids. Trimming removed 7 bases at V and 1 base at J, with 7 bases between. Germline V gives CDR1 MNHEY, CDR2 SVGEGT. CDR3: CASNSQNTGELFF. The CDR3, as DNA: TGTGCCAGCAATTCCCAGAACACCGGGGAGCTGTTTTTT.